These 23 T cell receptor beta chains were sequenced from one sample in a study of CD8+ T cells in alopecia areata. RNA was isolated and reverse transcribed to cDNA, the sequencing template. Here immunoSEQ multiplex PCR was the method, and the copy in TCRdb shows in-frame clones only, minus some. The sample lists about 190,000 clones; about 60% were seen once. Treatment defined: oral pan-JAK inhibitor, 5-10 mg twice daily. The sequencing used CD8+ T cells sorted from blood, collected at week 24, from a patient treated with tofacitinib. These receptors were collected from a human donor with alopecia areata.

This clone was counted a few times. This chain connects TRBV7-9 to TRBJ2-1; D may be TRBD2 (5 bases). The CDR3 totals 15 residues. V was trimmed by 1 base and J by 7 bases, leaving 14 bases between them. CDR1 is SEHNR and CDR2 is FQNEAQ in the germline V gene (reference sequence). The DNA for the CDR3 is TGTGCCAGCAGCTTAGGAAGCGGCCGGGTTAATGAGCAGTTCTTC. It is translated as CASSLGSGRVNEQFF. Using reference TRBV7-9 and TRBJ2-1 for the parts outside the CDR3, the full variable domain is DTGVSQNPRHKITKRGQNVTFRCDPISEHNRLYWYRQTLGQGPEFLTYFQNEAQLEKSRLLSDRFSAERPKGSFSTLEIQRTEQGDSAMYLCASSLGSGRVNEQFFGPGTRLTVL.

This clone was observed a few times. This chain links TRBV7-9 with TRBJ1-6; D unclear. Between the trimmed V and J ends, which lost 5 bases and 7 bases, there was a span of 15 bases. There are 15 residues in the CDR3. Looked up from germline, CDR1 is SEHNR and CDR2 is FQNEAQ (reference sequence). CDR3: CASSQTLRRNSPLHF. The CDR3 DNA sequence: TGTGCCAGCAGCCAGACGCTGCGGCGAAATTCACCCCTCCACTTT.

This chain links TRBV9 with TRBJ2-7, with 7 positions matching TRBD1. The CDR3 is 17 residues long. The germline CDR1 and CDR2 sequences are SGDLS and YYNGEE. V dropped 0 bases and J dropped 2; count of bases not matched to a gene: 11. This CDR3 reads CASSVAPRRDSPYEQYF. Here the CDR3 DNA reads TGTGCCAGCAGCGTAGCCCCAAGAAGGGACAGCCCCTACGAGCAGTACTTC.

This clone was seen only a few times. This chain connects TRBV10-3 to TRBJ2-7; TRBD1 matches at 7 bases. The CDR3 has 13 residues. V dropped 4 bases and J dropped 4; count of bases not matched to a gene: 4. The V gene's germline CDR1 is ENHRY and CDR2 SYGVKD. DNA for the CDR3: TGTGCCATCAGTGGGGACAGCGAATACGAGCAGTACTTC. It yields the protein CAISGDSEYEQYF.

V gene TRBV5-1 combines with J gene TRBJ1-1, with 9 bases matching TRBD1. The V and J ends lost 4 bases and 11 bases, in that order; junction bases with no gene match: 12. The CDR3 is 14 amino acids. Germline CDR1 SGHRS, CDR2 YFSETQ. In nucleotides, the CDR3 is TGCGCCAGCAGCGCAACCGGGACAGGGAATGAGGCTTTCTTT. This gives the protein CASSATGTGNEAFF.

This clone was seen a few times. The sample has other DNA sequences that encode this CDR3 too. The chain couples TRBV9 to TRBJ1-2; D is undetermined. The CDR3 runs to 13 residues. Trimming pared 2 bases from V and 2 bases from J, leaving 7 bases between. Per germline, CDR1 SGDLS and CDR2 YYNGEE. The CDR3 sequence is CASSVDGNYGYTF. CDR3 nucleotides: TGTGCCAGCAGCGTTGACGGGAACTATGGCTACACCTTC.

The chain is built from TRBV11-2 and TRBJ1-1; D is undetermined. This CDR3 is built from 13 residues. The V gene lost 5 bases and the J gene lost 0 bases, with 7 bases spanning the gap. Germline values: CDR1 SGHAT, CDR2 FQNNGV. DNA of the CDR3: TGTGCCAGCAGCCCCTCAGTGAACACTGAAGCTTTCTTT. Protein: CASSPSVNTEAFF.

The V gene is TRBV7-2, the J gene TRBJ2-7; D is unresolved. This CDR3 comprises 12 residues. Germline V lookup: CDR1 SGHTA, CDR2 FQGNSA. V lost 1 base and J 5 bases, leaving 6 bases between the germline ends. The CDR3 region has the DNA TGTGCCAGCAGCTTAGATCCCGACGAGCAGTACTTC. It translates to CASSLDPDEQYF.

This chain uses TRBV7-9 with TRBJ2-5, with TRBD2 identical over 9 bases. Germline V gene sequence: CDR1 SEHNR, CDR2 FQNEAQ (reference sequence). V was clipped by 1 base and J by 5 bases; unmatched bases: 5. This CDR3 is built from 15 residues. CDR3 sequence reads: CASSLVLAGHETQYF. CDR3 nucleotides: TGTGCCAGCAGCTTAGTGCTAGCGGGGCACGAGACCCAGTACTTC. Complete variable domain (other parts from reference TRBV7-9 and TRBJ2-5): DTGVSQNPRHKITKRGQNVTFRCDPISEHNRLYWYRQTLGQGPEFLTYFQNEAQLEKSRLLSDRFSAERPKGSFSTLEIQRTEQGDSAMYLCASSLVLAGHETQYFGPGTRLLVL.

The chain recombines TRBV2 with TRBJ2-3, with 8 bases lining up with TRBD2. Trimming took 11 bases from V and 2 from J; bases not matched to a gene: 12. Germline V gives CDR1 SNHLY, CDR2 FYNNEI. This CDR3 contains 15 residues. The CDR3 region is CAVSPAGGLTDTQYF. The CDR3 DNA reads as TGTGCCGTTTCCCCTGCGGGGGGTCTCACAGATACGCAGTATTTT.

This chain uses TRBV15 with TRBJ1-5; D remains unclear. Germline-derived CDR1 and CDR2 are LNHNV and YYDKDF (reference sequence). This CDR3 is built from 16 residues. V was trimmed by 0 bases and J by 1 base, leaving 10 bases between them. The CDR3 protein is CATSRDTVESNQPQHF. In nucleotides, the CDR3 is TGTGCCACCAGCAGAGATACGGTGGAGAGCAATCAGCCCCAGCATTTT.

This clone was found a few times. This chain uses TRBV30 with TRBJ1-5; TRBD1 is a possible D gene (5 bases). Looked up from germline, CDR1 is GTSNPN and CDR2 is SVGIG (reference sequence). The CDR3 consists of 12 residues. Trimming pared 5 bases from V and 9 bases from J, leaving 14 bases between. CDR3 nucleotide sequence: TGTGCCTGGGGGACGGGGGTTTGGCCCCAGCATTTT. This sequence encodes CAWGTGVWPQHF.

This clone was seen a few times. The CDR3 protein is CASSEDGGPYEQYF. The CDR3 DNA is TGCGCCAGCAGCGAGGATGGCGGACCCTACGAGCAGTACTTC. The chain links TRBV5-1 to TRBJ2-7; D remains unclear. Germline lookup yields CDR1 SGHRS and CDR2 YFSETQ. This CDR3 spans 14 amino acids. V dropped 4 bases and J dropped 2 bases, with 13 bases sitting between them.

V and J are TRBV7-9 and TRBJ1-5, with no clear D. From germline, CDR1 is SEHNR and CDR2 FQNEAQ (reference sequence). V lost 2 bases and J lost 4, with 12 bases in between. This CDR3 has 15 residues. Here the CDR3 reads CASSLSRGENQPQHF. DNA of the CDR3: TGTGCCAGCAGCTTAAGTAGAGGAGAGAATCAGCCCCAGCATTTT. The full variable domain, with the rest looked up from reference TRBV7-9 and TRBJ1-5, is DTGVSQNPRHKITKRGQNVTFRCDPISEHNRLYWYRQTLGQGPEFLTYFQNEAQLEKSRLLSDRFSAERPKGSFSTLEIQRTEQGDSAMYLCASSLSRGENQPQHFGDGTRLSIL.

The rearrangement links TRBV13 to TRBJ2-1; D possibly corresponds to TRBD1 (6 bases). Germline CDR1 PRHDT, CDR2 FYEKMQ (reference sequence). V was cut by 0 bases and J by 9 bases, with 6 bases left in between. There are 12 residues in the CDR3. The CDR3 DNA reads as TGTGCCAGCAGCTTAGGAGGGGGTGAGCAGTTCTTC. Translated: CASSLGGGEQFF.

V and J are TRBV7-9 and TRBJ1-2; D possibly corresponds to TRBD1 (5 bases). V shed 1 base and J shed 0 bases, with 12 bases lying between them. There are 16 residues in the CDR3. Per the germline V gene, CDR1 is SEHNR and CDR2 is FQNEAQ (reference sequence). CDR3 amino acids: CASSLGWDLSNYGYTF. As DNA, the CDR3 is TGTGCCAGCAGCTTAGGCTGGGACCTCTCTAACTATGGCTACACCTTC.

This chain links TRBV6-5 with TRBJ1-4; possibly TRBD1 for D (5 bases). The CDR3 is 13 residues long. V was clipped by 9 bases and J by 8 bases, with 16 bases between them. The V gene's germline CDR1 is MNHEY and CDR2 SVGAGI. The CDR3 nucleotides are TGTGCCAGTGCCACCCGGGCAGGGGAAAAACTGTTTTTT. The encoded protein is CASATRAGEKLFF.

This chain joins TRBV2 and TRBJ2-1; TRBD1 or TRBD2 may be the D gene (5 bases each). The germline gives CDR1 SNHLY, CDR2 FYNNEI. V was shortened by 6 bases and J by 1 base, with 16 bases between the two germline ends. The CDR3 contains 16 residues. The CDR3 sequence is CASRGPGGPSYNEQFF. In nucleotides, the CDR3 is TGTGCCAGCAGGGGACCTGGCGGGCCATCCTACAATGAGCAGTTCTTC.

V and J are TRBV5-6 and TRBJ2-1, with D maybe TRBD2 (7 bases). From germline, CDR1 is SGHDT and CDR2 YYEEEE. The CDR3 runs to 13 residues. V was cut by 3 bases and J by 10 bases, with 14 bases left in between. The CDR3 reads CASSSGGGGEQFF. CDR3 in DNA: TGTGCCAGCAGCTCGGGCGGGGGCGGAGAGCAGTTCTTC.

The rearrangement links TRBV10-3 to TRBJ2-7; 7 nucleotides line up with TRBD1. The CDR3 has 12 residues. Germline V gene lookup returns CDR1 ENHRY and CDR2 SYGVKD. V shed 6 bases, J shed 6 bases, and the junction held 5 bases outside the gene matches. The CDR3 bases are TGTGCCATCAGGGAAACAGGGGTCGAGCAGTACTTC. Translation gives CAIRETGVEQYF.

This clone was seen only a few times. The chain carries TRBV25-1 and TRBJ2-7; no clear D gene. Germline V gene data show CDR1 as MGHDK and CDR2 as SYGVNS. The V end lost 1 base, the J end lost 7 bases, and 5 bases lay between the germline ends. The length of the CDR3 is 11 residues. CDR3 in DNA: TGTGCCAGCAGTGAATTTGGGGAGCAGTACTTC. This translates into CASSEFGEQYF.

The chain joins TRBV30 to TRBJ2-7; D not resolved. From germline, CDR1 is GTSNPN and CDR2 SVGIG (reference sequence). V dropped 0 bases and J dropped 3 bases, with 9 bases sitting between them. The CDR3 has 13 amino acids. The CDR3 loop reads CAWSVFLLYEQYF. In DNA, the CDR3 is TGTGCCTGGAGTGTATTTCTTCTCTACGAGCAGTACTTC.

As concerns this clone: Other DNA sequences in the same sample also yield this CDR3. V usage is TRBV13 and J usage is TRBJ2-7, with 8 bases matching TRBD1. This CDR3 is 13 amino acids long. The junction had 2 bases not matched to a gene; V was cut back by 4 bases and J by 3 bases. CDR1 PRHDT and CDR2 FYEKMQ come from the germline V gene (reference sequence). CDR3 sequence (DNA): TGTGCCAGCAGCTCCGGACAGGGCTACGAGCAGTACTTC. Its protein is CASSSGQGYEQYF.